The 14 T cell receptor beta chains below were found in one sample sequenced in a study of OX40 agonist ivuxolimab in advanced cancers. The table came from immunoSEQ multiplex PCR; TCRdb's copy has only in-frame clones and leaves some out. This table has tens of thousands of clones, approximately 89% appearing once. Source: CD4+ or CD8+ T cells sorted from blood, taken in a trial of the OX40 agonist ivuxolimab. The origin of the receptors is an adult with an advanced solid tumor such as melanoma, head and neck, liver or kidney cancer.

V is TRBV6-5 and J is TRBJ2-5; the match to TRBD2 covers 10 bases. The CDR3 is 15 residues long. The germline V gene has CDR1 MNHEY and CDR2 SVGAGI. Unmatched junction bases numbered 4, after V lost 5 bases and J lost 1 base. CDR3 amino acids: CASSPGTSVQETQYF. The CDR3 DNA reads as TGTGCCAGCAGTCCCGGGACTAGCGTCCAAGAGACCCAGTACTTC.

The chain carries TRBV19 and TRBJ2-2; D is ambiguous. The V gene's germline CDR1 is LNHDA and CDR2 SQIVND (reference sequence). This CDR3 region has 13 residues. V was trimmed by 3 bases and J by 5 bases, leaving 7 bases between them. In DNA form, the CDR3 reads TGTGCCAGTAGTATCTTGGGAACCGGGGAGCTGTTTTTT. As protein: CASSILGTGELFF.

CDR3 nucleotides: TGTGCCAGCAGCTGGGAGGGACCAGCTCAGCCCCAGCATTTT. Amino acids: CASSWEGPAQPQHF. The chain carries TRBV2 and TRBJ1-5; TRBD1 might be the D (5 bases). V was trimmed by 6 bases and J by 6 bases, leaving 15 bases between them. CDR1 and CDR2 from the germline V gene are SNHLY and FYNNEI. There are 14 residues in the CDR3.

This chain links TRBV5-7 with TRBJ2-7; 7 bases are shared with TRBD1. TRBV5-7 counts as an open reading frame of uncertain function. The CDR3 runs 13 residues. The ends lost 4 bases at V and 1 base at J; junction bases unmatched: 2. The CDR3 protein is CASSPGQSYEQYF. The CDR3 region has the DNA TGTGCCAGCAGCCCGGGACAGTCCTACGAGCAGTACTTC.

This clone was seen only once. The genes are TRBV28 and TRBJ2-2; TRBD2 is a possible D gene (7 bases). Per germline, CDR1 MDHEN and CDR2 SYDVKM. The CDR3 consists of 19 residues. Trimming removed 1 base at V and 1 base at J, with 19 bases between. CDR3 residues: CASSLFPQGGSLNTGELFF. For the CDR3, the DNA is TGTGCCAGCAGTTTATTTCCACAGGGAGGGAGCTTGAACACCGGGGAGCTGTTTTTT.

The V gene is TRBV19, the J gene TRBJ2-7; the match to TRBD1 covers 8 bases. The CDR3 is made up of 12 amino acids. The ends lost 8 bases at V and 3 bases at J; junction bases unmatched: 3. Germline V gene lookup returns CDR1 LNHDA and CDR2 SQIVND (reference sequence). Here the CDR3 DNA reads TGTGCCAGTGGACAGGGATACTACGAGCAGTACTTC. Its protein product is CASGQGYYEQYF. The entire variable domain, with the rest obtained from reference TRBV19 and TRBJ2-7, is as follows: DGGITQSPKYLFRKEGQNVTLSCEQNLNHDAMYWYRQDPGQGLRLIYYSQIVNDFQKGDIAEGYSVSREKKESFPLTVTSAQKNPTAFYLCASGQGYYEQYFGPGTRLTVT.

A few counts support this clone. The chain combines TRBV6-6 with TRBJ2-3, with no clear D. This CDR3 is built from 14 residues. V lost 2 bases and J 2 bases, leaving 8 bases between the germline ends. Looked up from germline, CDR1 is MNHNY and CDR2 is SVGAGI (reference sequence). The CDR3: CASSYGQSTDTQYF. The CDR3 coding sequence is TGTGCCAGCAGTTACGGTCAGTCCACAGATACGCAGTATTTT.

The chain employs TRBV13 and TRBJ2-5; 7 positions agree with TRBD1. Germline V gene lookup returns CDR1 PRHDT and CDR2 FYEKMQ (reference sequence). Trimming removed 7 bases from V and 4 bases from J; junction bases left unmatched: 6. This CDR3 contains 13 residues. CDR3 protein: CASTIQGRETQYF. DNA of the CDR3: TGTGCCAGCACCATACAGGGGAGAGAGACCCAGTACTTC.

The chain carries TRBV9 and TRBJ1-5; possibly TRBD1 for D (5 bases). CDR1 and CDR2 from the germline V gene are SGDLS and YYNGEE. V was cut by 4 bases and J by 2 bases, with 16 bases left in between. There are 16 residues in the CDR3. CDR3 protein: CASSPDGGLGNQPQHF. The CDR3 DNA is TGTGCCAGCAGCCCCGACGGGGGACTTGGCAATCAGCCCCAGCATTTT.

The chain employs TRBV6-6 and TRBJ2-1, with 8 bases lining up with TRBD2. This CDR3 comprises 16 residues. Germline CDR1 and CDR2: MNHNY and SVGAGI (reference sequence). Unmatched junction bases numbered 6, after V lost 0 bases and J lost 5 bases. CDR3 sequence: CASSYSAQREHNEQFF. CDR3 bases: TGTGCCAGCAGTTACTCGGCCCAGCGGGAGCACAATGAGCAGTTCTTC.

This clone was detected once. At one boundary the junction diverges from the germline segment, which might be a read error. The chain joins TRBV14 to TRBJ2-1; TRBD1 or TRBD2 may be the D gene (5 bases each). Germline V CDR1 and CDR2: SGHDN, FVKESK. The CDR3 extends over 11 amino acids. CDR3 bases: TGTGCCAGCAGCCACACGGGGCCCCCGGTCTTC. As protein: CASSHTGPPVF.

The rearrangement links TRBV19 to TRBJ2-1, with TRBD1 identical over 7 bases. J was trimmed by 7 bases and V by 2 bases; bases with no gene match: 8. The CDR3 totals 15 residues. Germline assignment: CDR1 LNHDA and CDR2 SQIVND (reference sequence). CDR3 DNA: TGTGCCAGTAGTATACCCCTCGGGACAGCGAATGAGCAGTTCTTC. It specifies CASSIPLGTANEQFF. Combining the CDR3 with reference TRBV19 and TRBJ2-1 gives the whole variable domain DGGITQSPKYLFRKEGQNVTLSCEQNLNHDAMYWYRQDPGQGLRLIYYSQIVNDFQKGDIAEGYSVSREKKESFPLTVTSAQKNPTAFYLCASSIPLGTANEQFFGPGTRLTVL.

V is TRBV9 and J is TRBJ2-5; 7 nucleotides align to TRBD2. The DNA end favors TRBJ2-7, so the J call may be wrong. This CDR3 has 15 residues. Per the germline V gene, CDR1 is SGDLS and CDR2 is YYNGEE. The CDR3 DNA follows: TGTGCCAGCAGCGTAGGCGGGGGTGGAGCCTACGAGCAGTACTTC. Amino acids: CASSVGGGGAYEQYF.

The chain employs TRBV25-1 and TRBJ1-2; TRBD1 matches at 7 bases. There are 12 residues in the CDR3. Losses at the gene ends were 8 bases for V and 3 bases for J; bases not matched to a gene: 3. Germline V gives CDR1 MGHDK, CDR2 SYGVNS. The CDR3 DNA follows: TGTGCCAGCGGGCAGGGGGACTATGGCTACACCTTC. Residues: CASGQGDYGYTF.